This T cell receptor (beta chain) was observed in a study of blood T cell repertoires in COVID-19. Only one count was recorded for this clone. Authors' processing steps: Amplification with reference gene primers provided the estimates of nucleated cell counts. TCRdb's copy holds only in-frame clones and misses some; the assay was immunoSEQ multiplex PCR. V and J calls and clone size are copied from that table; D and trimming were computed from the DNA. The repertoire holds about 160,000 clones, with more than 65% as singletons. CDR1 is LNHNV and CDR2 is YYDKDF in the germline V gene (reference sequence). With V trimmed by 5 bases and J by 7 bases, 8 bases remained unmatched. This CDR3 region has 14 residues.

The sequence came from a woman in her thirties or forties with acute COVID-19. The sample consisted of PBMCs or T cells enriched from blood (not recorded which). The chain couples TRBV15 to TRBJ2-1; 7 positions match TRBD1. CDR3 nucleotides: TGTGCCACCAGCCAAGACAGGGCACAGAATGAGCAGTTCTTC. It translates to CATSQDRAQNEQFF.